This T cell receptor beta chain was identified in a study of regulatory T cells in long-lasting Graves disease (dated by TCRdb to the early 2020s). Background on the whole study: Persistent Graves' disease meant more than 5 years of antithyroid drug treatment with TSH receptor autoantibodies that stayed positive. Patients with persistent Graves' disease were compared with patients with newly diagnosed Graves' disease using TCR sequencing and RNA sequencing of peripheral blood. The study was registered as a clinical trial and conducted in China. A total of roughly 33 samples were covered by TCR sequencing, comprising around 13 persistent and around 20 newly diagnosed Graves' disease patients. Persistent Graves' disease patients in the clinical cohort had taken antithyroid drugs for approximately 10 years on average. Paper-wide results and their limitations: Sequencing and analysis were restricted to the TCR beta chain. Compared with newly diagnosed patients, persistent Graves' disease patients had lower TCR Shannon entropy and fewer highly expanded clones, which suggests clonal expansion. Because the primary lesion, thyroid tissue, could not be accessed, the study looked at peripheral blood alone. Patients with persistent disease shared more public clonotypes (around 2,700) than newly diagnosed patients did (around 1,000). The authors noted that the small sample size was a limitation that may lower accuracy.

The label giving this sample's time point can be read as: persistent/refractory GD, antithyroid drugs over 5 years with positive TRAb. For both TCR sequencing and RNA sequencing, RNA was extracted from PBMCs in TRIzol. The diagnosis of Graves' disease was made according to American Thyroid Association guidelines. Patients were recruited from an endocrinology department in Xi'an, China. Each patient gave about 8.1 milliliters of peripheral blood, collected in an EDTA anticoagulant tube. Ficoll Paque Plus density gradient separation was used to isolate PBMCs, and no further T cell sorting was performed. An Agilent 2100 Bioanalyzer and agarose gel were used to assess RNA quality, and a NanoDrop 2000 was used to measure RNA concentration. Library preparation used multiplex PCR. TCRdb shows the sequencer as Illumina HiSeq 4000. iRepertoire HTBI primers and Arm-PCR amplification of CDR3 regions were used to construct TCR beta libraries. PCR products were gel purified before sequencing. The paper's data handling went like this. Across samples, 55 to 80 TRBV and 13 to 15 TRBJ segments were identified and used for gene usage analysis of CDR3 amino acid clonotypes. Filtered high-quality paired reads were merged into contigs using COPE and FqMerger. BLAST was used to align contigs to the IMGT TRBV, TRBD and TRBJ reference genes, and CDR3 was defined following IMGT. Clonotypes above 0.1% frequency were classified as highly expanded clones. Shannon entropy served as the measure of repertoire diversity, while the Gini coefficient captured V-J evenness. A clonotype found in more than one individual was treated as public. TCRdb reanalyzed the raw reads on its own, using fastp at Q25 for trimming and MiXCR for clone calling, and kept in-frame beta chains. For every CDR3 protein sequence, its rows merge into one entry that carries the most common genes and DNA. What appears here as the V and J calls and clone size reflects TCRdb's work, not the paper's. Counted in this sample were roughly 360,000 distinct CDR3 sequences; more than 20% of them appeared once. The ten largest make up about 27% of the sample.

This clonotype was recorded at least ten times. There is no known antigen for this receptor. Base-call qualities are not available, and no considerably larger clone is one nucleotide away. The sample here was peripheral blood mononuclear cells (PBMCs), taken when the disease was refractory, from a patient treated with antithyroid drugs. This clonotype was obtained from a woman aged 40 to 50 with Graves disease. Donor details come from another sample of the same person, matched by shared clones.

The nucleotide sequence is TGTGCCAGCAGCTTAGTCCGGGACCTTAGCTCCTACGAGCAGTACTTC. Its amino acids are CASSLVRDLSSYEQYF. The chain joins TRBV11-2 to TRBJ2-7; the D gene is perhaps TRBD1 or TRBD2, as each covers 5 bases. The CDR3, from cysteine to phenylalanine, totals 16 residues. Kept here is only the CDR3 DNA, which spans 48 bases and is read in frame from base 1. Trimming at the junction amounts to 1 base on V and 0 bases on J, and the germline ends lie 13 bases apart. CDR1 and CDR2, per the germline V gene, are SGHAT and FQNNGV.